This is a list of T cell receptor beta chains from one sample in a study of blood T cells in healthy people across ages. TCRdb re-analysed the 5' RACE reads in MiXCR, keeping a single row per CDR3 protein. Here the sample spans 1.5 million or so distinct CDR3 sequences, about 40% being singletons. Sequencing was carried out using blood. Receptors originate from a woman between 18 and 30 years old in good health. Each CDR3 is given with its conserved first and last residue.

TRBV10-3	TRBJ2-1	CAISRDLPNEQFF
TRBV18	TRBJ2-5	CASSPDIGETQYF
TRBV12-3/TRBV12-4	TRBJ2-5	CASRRRGLAGFEQYF
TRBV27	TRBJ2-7	CASSPGQGRGYEQYF
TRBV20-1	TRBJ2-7	CSARATVYEQYF
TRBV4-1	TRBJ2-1	CASSQGGLASSGDEQFF
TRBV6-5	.	CASSYSGRSTYNEQYF
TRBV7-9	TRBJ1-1	CASSSGGTGLNTEAFF
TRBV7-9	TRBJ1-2	CASSSAGTGAYGYGYTF
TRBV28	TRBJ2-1	CASTGTGGFYNEQFF
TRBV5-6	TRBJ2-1	CASSSIYEQFF
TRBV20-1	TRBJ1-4	CSAKTGAVNEKLFF
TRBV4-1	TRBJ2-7	CASSQEPCEQYF
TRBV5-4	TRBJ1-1	CASSVNRDNTEAFF
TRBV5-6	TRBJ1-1	CASSMVDRGNTEAFF